This TCR beta chain was profiled in a study of blood T cell repertoires in COVID-19. The CDR3 has 15 amino acids. CDR1 is SGHRS and CDR2 is YFSETQ in the germline V gene. V shed 4 bases and J 8 bases; nucleotides not matched to a gene: 14. Participant-reported clinical history was the basis for cohort assignment. Generated by immunoSEQ multiplex PCR, the TCRdb table keeps only in-frame clones and is missing some. The data show around 130,000 clones, approximately 84% seen once. The sequencing sample was made of PBMCs or T cells enriched from blood (not recorded which). The chain carries TRBV5-1 and TRBJ1-2; 7 bases line up with TRBD1. The receptor was isolated from a woman aged 45 to 65 with acute COVID-19. CDR3 in amino acids: CASSPTVVNRGGYTF. The CDR3 nucleotides are TGCGCCAGCAGCCCCACGGTCGTGAACAGGGGAGGCTACACCTTC. The whole variable domain, remainder taken from reference TRBV5-1 and TRBJ1-2, is KAGVTQTPRYLIKTRGQQVTLSCSPISGHRSVSWYQQTPGQGLQFLFEYFSETQRNKGNFPGRFSGRQFSNSRSEMNVSTLELGDSALYLCASSPTVVNRGGYTFGSGTRLTVV.